This T cell receptor (beta chain) was recovered during a study of T cell repertoires in cytomegalovirus infection. The table lists this clonotype with a few counts. As yet, its antigen is unknown. Whole-study findings and limits: Cumulative public TCR beta family frequency identified CMV carriers with the relevant HLA.

A single record per CDR3 protein comes from TCRdb applying MiXCR to the reads. This table holds roughly 110,000 distinct CDR3 sequences, under 35% found once. The CDR3 covers 15 residues. The germline gives CDR1 MNHEY, CDR2 SMNVEV (reference sequence). With 5 bases clipped from V and 3 bases from J, the junction kept 3 bases outside the gene matches. The sequencing here drew on CD8+ T cells from cultured PBMCs, taken from culture after CMV antigen stimulation. This clonotype was obtained from a human donor in good health (CMV status not recorded). Some clones in this sample may be carry-over from other donors' samples. The chain joins TRBV27 to TRBJ2-3, with 12 nucleotides matching TRBD2. This chain's CDR3 is CASSRLAGVTDTQYF. CDR3 bases: TGTGCCAGCAGTCGACTAGCGGGGGTAACAGATACGCAGTATTTT.